This T cell receptor beta chain originates from a study of neoadjuvant anti-PD-1 for oral cavity cancer. The germline V gene has CDR1 LNHDA and CDR2 SQIVND (reference sequence). The CDR3 extends over 13 amino acids. Trimming removed 11 bases from V and 0 bases from J, with 13 bases in between. The repertoire was sequenced with immunoSEQ multiplex PCR; TCRdb's copy has only in-frame clones and lacks some. The table shows roughly 14,000 clones, with 65% to 80% occurring only once. The time point here: after neoadjuvant nivolumab, at surgical resection. The sequence was collected from a person aged 35-79 years with oral cavity squamous cell carcinoma. Sequencing used PBMCs, obtained after nivolumab (anti-PD-1) treatment. The rearrangement uses TRBV19 and TRBJ1-1; unclear D gene. In DNA form, the CDR3 reads TGTGCCTCCCTCAGGCAATTGAACACTGAAGCTTTCTTT. This translates into CASLRQLNTEAFF.